The 10 T cell receptor beta chains below come from one sample, sequenced in a study of T cells in tuberculosis. Libraries were prepared by immunoSEQ multiplex PCR; TCRdb keeps only in-frame clonotypes and omits some of them. The table has about 22,000 clones, about 85% seen once. Time point meaning: new active TB diagnosis, blood taken before or within 7 days of starting treatment. Sample: PBMCs, taken at tuberculosis diagnosis. These TCRs come from an adult with tuberculosis.

This clone has just a few counts. V is TRBV5-1 and J is TRBJ2-1; 15 nucleotides match TRBD2. Germline V CDR1 and CDR2: SGHRS, YFSETQ. The V segment lost 4 bases and the J segment 9 bases; nucleotides outside the gene matches: 8. The CDR3 extends over 16 amino acids. The DNA for the CDR3 is TGCGCCAGCAGCGCTGGGACTAGCGGGAGGTGGGGTGAGCAGTTCTTC. This translates into CASSAGTSGRWGEQFF.

The rearrangement links TRBV21-1 to TRBJ1-2; the table gives TRBD1 as D, unverified against the DNA. TRBV21-1 is described as a pseudogene. CDR3 length equals 13 residues. The CDR3 DNA sequence: TGTGCCAGCAGCCCCTTCAAGGGGAAAGGCTACACCTTC. Translation: CASSPFKGKGYTF.

V gene TRBV7-6 combines with J gene TRBJ1-4; 7 nucleotides match TRBD1. V was clipped by 2 bases and J by 4 bases; unmatched bases: 7. Germline CDR1 is SGHVS and CDR2 is FNYEAQ. This CDR3 is 16 amino acids long. The CDR3 nucleotides read TGTGCCAGCAGCTTACAGGGGGACACAGTTAATGAAAAACTGTTTTTT. This gives the protein CASSLQGDTVNEKLFF.

This chain connects TRBV2 to TRBJ2-1, with D possibly matching TRBD2 (5 bases). The CDR3 runs to 13 residues. In germline, CDR1 is SNHLY, CDR2 FYNNEI. V gave up 8 bases and J gave up 9 bases, with 17 bases separating them. CDR3 in DNA: TGTGCCAGCTGCGCGCCCCCGGGATCTGAGCAGTTCTTC. Encoded protein: CASCAPPGSEQFF. The full variable domain, rest sourced from reference TRBV2 and TRBJ2-1, is EPEVTQTPSHQVTQMGQEVILRCVPISNHLYFYWYRQILGQKVEFLVSFYNNEISEKSEIFDDQFSVERPDGSNFTLKIRSTKLEDSAMYFCASCAPPGSEQFFGPGTRLTVL.

CDR3 coding DNA: TGTGCCAGCAGTTACTACCTAGCGGGGGGAAATGAGCAGTTCTTC. Protein: CASSYYLAGGNEQFF. The V call is TRBV6-5, the J call TRBJ2-1; the match to TRBD2 covers 11 bases. The trim removed 1 base at V and 7 bases at J, leaving 3 bases unmatched. CDR1 and CDR2 from the germline V gene are MNHEY and SVGAGI. This CDR3 is built from 15 residues.

CDR3 loop: CASSSTLAGVPGELFF. In DNA, the CDR3 is TGTGCCAGCAGTTCCACTCTAGCGGGAGTCCCCGGGGAGCTGTTTTTT. This sequence joins TRBV5-4 and TRBJ2-2; 10 bases align to TRBD2. Germline V gives CDR1 SGHNT, CDR2 YYREEE (reference sequence). The CDR3 is made up of 16 amino acids. The V and J ends lost 5 bases and 6 bases, in that order; junction bases with no gene match: 10.

The rearrangement links TRBV2 to TRBJ2-3; D is undetermined. Germline V gene data show CDR1 as SNHLY and CDR2 as FYNNEI. The CDR3 contains 15 residues. With 4 bases removed from V and 0 bases from J, the gap between germline ends came to 11 bases. CDR3 amino acids: CASSAGGVSTDTQYF. For the CDR3, the DNA is TGTGCCAGCAGTGCTGGCGGAGTTAGCACAGATACGCAGTATTTT.

V is TRBV5-6 and J is TRBJ1-2, with TRBD1 identical over 8 bases. The CDR3 has 12 amino acids. Germline CDR1 SGHDT, CDR2 YYEEEE. Trimming took 2 bases from V and 8 from J; bases not matched to a gene: 2. The DNA for the CDR3 is TGTGCCAGCAGCTTCACAGGGGGAGGCTACACCTTC. Its protein is CASSFTGGGYTF.

CDR3: CAWRAKTGHVSGNTIYF. As DNA, the CDR3 is TGTGCCTGGAGAGCAAAAACAGGACACGTCTCTGGAAACACCATATATTTT. The rearrangement links TRBV30 to TRBJ1-3; perhaps TRBD1 as D (5 bases). The V gene's germline CDR1 is GTSNPN and CDR2 SVGIG (reference sequence). Trimming cost V 3 bases and J 0 bases, with 18 bases left between them. CDR3 size: 17 residues. Complete variable domain (other parts from reference TRBV30 and TRBJ1-3): SQTIHQWPATLVQPVGSPLSLECTVEGTSNPNLYWYRQAAGRGLQLLFYSVGIGQISSEVPQNLSASRPQDRQFILSSKKLLLSDSGFYLCAWRAKTGHVSGNTIYFGEGSWLTVV.

The CDR3 spells CASSIAGVHNEQFF. The CDR3 DNA is TGTGCCAGTAGTATTGCAGGGGTACACAATGAGCAGTTCTTC. The V call is TRBV19, the J call TRBJ2-1; D might be TRBD1 (6 bases). This CDR3 comprises 14 residues. V lost 3 bases, J lost 5 bases, and 11 bases lay in between. The germline V gene has CDR1 LNHDA and CDR2 SQIVND (reference sequence).